This TCR beta chain was retrieved from a study of blood T cell repertoires in COVID-19. Assay: immunoSEQ multiplex PCR; the TCRdb copy retains only in-frame clones and omits some. There are about 220,000 clones in the sample; about 86% occur only once, and over 2.5% lies in the top ten. V was clipped by 0 bases and J by 3 bases, with 10 bases between them. Germline V gives CDR1 SGDLS, CDR2 YYNGEE. The CDR3 loop spans 14 amino acids. Sequenced sample: peripheral blood. The J gene is TRBJ2-7, the V gene TRBV9, with D possibly being TRBD2 (6 bases). The clonotype comes from a woman in her twenties or thirties who had recovered from COVID-19. In DNA, the CDR3 is TGTGCCAGCAGCGTAGACGGGGGAAGCTACGAGCAGTACTTC. This codes for CASSVDGGSYEQYF. The whole variable domain, remainder taken from reference TRBV9 and TRBJ2-7, is DSGVTQTPKHLITATGQRVTLRCSPRSGDLSVYWYQQSLDQGLQFLIQYYNGEERAKGNILERFSAQQFPDLHSELNLSSLELGDSALYFCASSVDGGSYEQYFGPGTRLTVT.